A single sample gave rise to the 23 T cell receptor beta chains below, sequenced in a study of PD-L1 blockade in urothelial cancer. Repertoires were generated with immunoSEQ multiplex PCR, while TCRdb's copy carries only in-frame clones and drops some. Of more than 40,000 clones detected, approximately 86% appear once; the ten largest clones hold 16%. The sample in question was PBMCs, obtained around atezolizumab (anti-PD-L1) treatment. The receptor set was obtained from a man in his sixties with urothelial cancer.

The rearrangement joins TRBV19 to TRBJ2-1, with TRBD2 as a possible D gene (5 bases). Trimming stripped 3 bases from V and 0 bases from J, with 21 bases between. The CDR3 totals 19 residues. The V gene's germline CDR1 is LNHDA and CDR2 SQIVND (reference sequence). As DNA, the CDR3 is TGTGCCAGTAGTATCCCTCTTCCTTACGAGCGGACCTCCTACAATGAGCAGTTCTTC. Amino acid sequence: CASSIPLPYERTSYNEQFF.

The rearrangement uses TRBV30 and TRBJ1-3; possibly TRBD1 for D (6 bases). V dropped 1 base and J dropped 8 bases, with 18 bases sitting between them. Germline V gene lookup returns CDR1 GTSNPN and CDR2 SVGIG (reference sequence). The CDR3 extends over 15 amino acids. This CDR3 is CAWSEGGGLEDTIYF. The CDR3, as DNA: TGTGCCTGGAGTGAGGGGGGAGGGCTGGAAGACACCATATATTTT.

This clone was found once. The chain joins TRBV10-3 to TRBJ2-2; D perhaps matches TRBD2 (6 bases). V was trimmed by 7 bases and J by 4 bases, leaving 13 bases between them. Germline-derived CDR1 and CDR2 are ENHRY and SYGVKD. The CDR3 is 14 residues long. CDR3 amino acids: CAIMDVEGTGELFF. CDR3 in DNA: TGTGCCATCATGGATGTGGAGGGCACCGGGGAGCTGTTTTTT.

The chain has TRBV2 and TRBJ2-2; 9 bases are shared with TRBD1. Germline V gene data show CDR1 as SNHLY and CDR2 as FYNNEI. There are 15 residues in the CDR3. The V gene end was trimmed by 6 bases and the J gene end by 4 bases; junction bases not matched to a gene: 6. This CDR3 is CASRPGQGRTGELFF. In DNA, the CDR3 is TGTGCCAGCAGACCGGGACAGGGCCGCACCGGGGAGCTGTTTTTT.

This clone was detected a few times. V and J are TRBV4-2 and TRBJ1-2; tentative D call: TRBD1 (5 bases). Germline values: CDR1 LGHNA, CDR2 YNFKEQ. Trimming took off 4 bases at V and 4 bases at J, with 19 bases between the two ends. The length of the CDR3 is 16 residues. Here the CDR3 DNA reads TGTGCCAGCAGCCCTTGGGGGGGGGAATTAGGCTATGGCTACACCTTC. Translation gives CASSPWGGELGYGYTF.

The chain links TRBV28 to TRBJ1-2; no clear D. Germline lookup yields CDR1 MDHEN and CDR2 SYDVKM. The CDR3 runs to 13 residues. V gave up 7 bases and J gave up 1 base, with 10 bases separating them. CDR3 sequence: CASNPRVNYGYTF. CDR3 bases: TGTGCCAGCAACCCTCGGGTTAACTATGGCTACACCTTC.

The rearrangement links TRBV6-6 to TRBJ1-4; D may be TRBD1 (5 bases). The CDR3 length is 14 residues. The germline gives CDR1 MNHNY, CDR2 SVGAGI (reference sequence). V dropped 6 bases and J dropped 8 bases, with 16 bases sitting between them. The CDR3 spells CASSRRGSDEKLFF. In DNA, the CDR3 is TGTGCCAGCAGCCGGCGGGGGTCCGACGAAAAACTGTTTTTT.

This clone was seen only once. This chain links TRBV7-9 with TRBJ1-1; the D is unclear. CDR3 length: 17 amino acids. V gave up 5 bases and J gave up 0 bases, with 19 bases separating them. The germline V gene encodes CDR1 SEHNR and CDR2 FQNEAQ (reference sequence). Here the CDR3 reads CASSPLYEREMNTEAFF. Here the CDR3 DNA reads TGTGCCAGCAGCCCCCTCTACGAACGAGAAATGAACACTGAAGCTTTCTTT.

This clone showed up just once. The V gene is TRBV7-2, the J gene TRBJ2-3; 15 nucleotides align to TRBD2. The CDR3 covers 16 residues. Germline V lookup: CDR1 SGHTA, CDR2 FQGNSA. V was pared by 5 bases and J by 3 bases, with 3 bases of the junction left unmatched. CDR3 nucleotides: TGTGCCAGCAGCCCGGGACTAGCGGGAGGTACAGATACGCAGTATTTT. This translates into CASSPGLAGGTDTQYF.

The sample holds a few counts of this clone. The chain carries TRBV4-1 and TRBJ1-2, with unresolved D. V lost 3 bases to trimming and J lost 2 bases, with 7 bases between them. The germline V gene encodes CDR1 MGHRA and CDR2 YSYEKL. The CDR3 sequence is 13 residues long. CDR3 coding DNA: TGCGCCAGCAGCCAGCCGGGGAACTATGGCTACACCTTC. It is translated as CASSQPGNYGYTF.

For this clone: Other DNA sequences in the sample encode the same CDR3. This sequence joins TRBV28 and TRBJ1-1, with D possibly matching TRBD1 (5 bases). V lost 2 bases to trimming and J lost 4 bases, with 11 bases between them. This CDR3 region has 14 residues. Germline lookup yields CDR1 MDHEN and CDR2 SYDVKM. Written as DNA, the CDR3 is TGTGCCAGCAGTTTAGGGCAGGGTGGCACTGAAGCTTTCTTT. It yields the protein CASSLGQGGTEAFF.

The J gene is TRBJ1-2, the V gene TRBV19; 7 nucleotides match TRBD1. This CDR3 spans 13 amino acids. CDR1 LNHDA and CDR2 SQIVND come from the germline V gene (reference sequence). V was pared by 3 bases and J by 7 bases, with 5 bases of the junction left unmatched. CDR3 DNA: TGTGCCAGTAGTATTGGTGACAGGGTTGGCTACACCTTC. Translating gives CASSIGDRVGYTF.

CDR3 coding DNA: TGCGCCAGCAGGAGAACAGGAGACACTGAAGCTTTCTTT. Translated: CASRRTGDTEAFF. The genes are TRBV10-1 and TRBJ1-1, with D maybe TRBD1 (5 bases). Trimming stripped 6 bases from V and 3 bases from J, with 11 bases between. The CDR3 spans 13 residues. Germline loops: CDR1 WNHNN, CDR2 SYGVQD (reference sequence).

The genes are TRBV7-3 and TRBJ2-1, with a weak D call TRBD1 (6 bases). The V end lost 3 bases, the J end lost 10 bases, and 13 bases lay between the germline ends. CDR1 and CDR2 from the germline V gene are SGHTA and FQGTGA. This CDR3 is built from 13 residues. The CDR3 nucleotides read TGTGCCAGCAGCTTCCTCCCAAGGGGGGAGCAGTTCTTC. Translating gives CASSFLPRGEQFF. Looking up the rest from reference TRBV7-3 and TRBJ2-1 gives the full variable domain: GAGVSQTPSNKVTEKGKYVELRCDPISGHTALYWYRQSLGQGPEFLIYFQGTGAADDSGLPNDRFFAVRPEGSVSTLKIQRTERGDSAVYLCASSFLPRGEQFFGPGTRLTVL.

The chain uses TRBV10-3 and TRBJ2-5; no clear D. V was cut by 3 bases and J by 3 bases, with 5 bases left in between. Germline V CDR1 and CDR2: ENHRY, SYGVKD. The CDR3 contains 12 residues. The CDR3 sequence is CAISDRKETQYF. CDR3 bases: TGTGCCATCAGTGACAGAAAAGAGACCCAGTACTTC.

The chain recombines TRBV30 with TRBJ2-4; D call uncertain. The V end lost 0 bases, the J end lost 0 bases, and 9 bases lay between the germline ends. There are 15 residues in the CDR3. CDR1 is GTSNPN, CDR2 SVGIG, per germline (reference sequence). The CDR3 DNA reads as TGTGCCTGGAGTGTAACTCAACTAGCCAAAAACATTCAGTACTTC. Its translation is CAWSVTQLAKNIQYF.

The chain has TRBV23-1 and TRBJ1-5, with D maybe TRBD1 (5 bases). TRBV23-1 is an open reading frame, and its role is uncertain. The V and J ends lost 2 bases and 5 bases respectively, with 13 bases between them. CDR3 size: 15 residues. The CDR3 DNA sequence: TGCGCCAGCAGTCAACAGCGGGACCACCATCAGCCCCAGCATTTT. It is translated as CASSQQRDHHQPQHF.

J is TRBJ1-5 and V is TRBV11-2; the D is unclear. Germline CDR1 is SGHAT and CDR2 is FQNNGV. This CDR3 contains 20 residues. With 0 bases removed from V and 3 bases from J, the gap between germline ends came to 24 bases. The CDR3 spells CASSLDPLRPVAVVNQPQHF. DNA for the CDR3: TGTGCCAGCAGCTTAGATCCCCTCCGTCCGGTTGCGGTTGTCAATCAGCCCCAGCATTTT.

In this sample, this clone turned up a few times. The J gene is TRBJ1-6, the V gene TRBV18, with 10 nucleotides matching TRBD1. This CDR3 has 15 amino acids. The J segment lost 7 bases and the V segment lost 1 base, leaving 1 base of the junction unmatched. CDR1 KGHSH and CDR2 LQKENI come from the germline V gene. The CDR3: CASSPQGQGNSPLHF. The CDR3 DNA reads as TGTGCCAGCTCACCACAGGGACAGGGGAATTCACCCCTCCACTTT. The variable domain in full, completed from reference TRBV18 and TRBJ1-6, reads NAGVMQNPRHLVRRRGQEARLRCSPMKGHSHVYWYRQLPEEGLKFMVYLQKENIIDESGMPKERFSAEFPKEGPSILRIQQVVRGDSAAYFCASSPQGQGNSPLHFGNGTRLTVT.

The V call is TRBV7-8, the J call TRBJ1-2; D gene uncertain. CDR3 length: 19 residues. V lost 4 bases, J lost 7 bases, and 31 bases lay in between. The germline V gene encodes CDR1 SGHVS and CDR2 FQNEAQ. Written as DNA, the CDR3 is TGTGCCAGCAGCTCTAGACGGACTGTCTTCACAGTCGGCACTATTGGCTACACCTTC. As protein: CASSSRRTVFTVGTIGYTF.

V gene TRBV7-6 combines with J gene TRBJ2-7, with D perhaps matching TRBD2 (7 bases). Trimming cost V 5 bases and J 7 bases, with 24 bases left between them. CDR1 is SGHVS, CDR2 FNYEAQ, per germline. The CDR3 has 16 residues. CDR3 nucleotide sequence: TGTGCCAGCAGCCCTTGGGGGGGGCCAATTCCGCGAGAGCAGTACTTC. This translates into CASSPWGGPIPREQYF.

The chain uses TRBV5-1 and TRBJ2-5, with TRBD1 matching over 12 bases. This CDR3 region has 16 residues. Trimming removed 4 bases from V and 5 bases from J; junction bases left unmatched: 9. Germline V gene lookup returns CDR1 SGHRS and CDR2 YFSETQ. The CDR3 DNA reads TGCGCCAGCAGCCCGGGAGGGACAGGGGGCTCGGAGACCCAGTACTTC. It codes for CASSPGGTGGSETQYF.

The chain combines TRBV30 with TRBJ2-1; the match to TRBD1 covers 8 bases. CDR3 length: 15 residues. Germline lookup yields CDR1 GTSNPN and CDR2 SVGIG (reference sequence). Trimming at V came to 0 bases and at J to 0 bases, leaving 1 base not matched to a gene. The CDR3 loop is CAWSVGTGSYNEQFF. The CDR3 DNA reads as TGTGCCTGGAGTGTAGGGACAGGCTCCTACAATGAGCAGTTCTTC.